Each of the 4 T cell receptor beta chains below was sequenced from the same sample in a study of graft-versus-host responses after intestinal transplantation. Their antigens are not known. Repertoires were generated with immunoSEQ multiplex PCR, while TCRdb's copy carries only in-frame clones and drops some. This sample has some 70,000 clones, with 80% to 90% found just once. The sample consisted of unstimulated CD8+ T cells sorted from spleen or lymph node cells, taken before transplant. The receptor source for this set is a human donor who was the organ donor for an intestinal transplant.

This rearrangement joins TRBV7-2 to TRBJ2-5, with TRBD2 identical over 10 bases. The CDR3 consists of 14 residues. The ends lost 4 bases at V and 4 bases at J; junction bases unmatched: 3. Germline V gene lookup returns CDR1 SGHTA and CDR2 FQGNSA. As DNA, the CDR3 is TGTGCCAGCAGCTCCTGGACTAGCGGAGAGACCCAGTACTTC. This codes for CASSSWTSGETQYF.

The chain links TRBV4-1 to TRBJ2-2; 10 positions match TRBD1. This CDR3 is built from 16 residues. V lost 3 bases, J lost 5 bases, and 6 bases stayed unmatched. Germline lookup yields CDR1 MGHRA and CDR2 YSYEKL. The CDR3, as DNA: TGCGCCAGCAGCCATCGGGACAGGGGAGAGACCGGGGAGCTGTTTTTT. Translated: CASSHRDRGETGELFF.

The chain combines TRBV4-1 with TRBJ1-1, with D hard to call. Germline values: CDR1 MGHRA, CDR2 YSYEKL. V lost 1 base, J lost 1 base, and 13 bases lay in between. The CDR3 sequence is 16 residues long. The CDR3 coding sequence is TGCGCCAGCAGCCAAGTGAACCTAGGTTCGAACACTGAAGCTTTCTTT. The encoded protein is CASSQVNLGSNTEAFF.

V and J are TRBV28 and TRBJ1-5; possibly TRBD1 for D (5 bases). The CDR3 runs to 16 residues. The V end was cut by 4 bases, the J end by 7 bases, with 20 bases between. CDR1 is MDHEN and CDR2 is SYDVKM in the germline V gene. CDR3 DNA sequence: TGTGCCAGCAGTTCGTTGTATGGGGGTGTCCGGCAGCCCCAGCATTTT. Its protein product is CASSSLYGGVRQPQHF.